This entry describes one T cell receptor beta chain. Its cognate antigen is unknown. This entry is derived from a study of T-cell reconstitution after alpha-beta-depleted transplantation in children. Whole-study findings and limits: T-cell counts and diversity were attributed mostly to newly produced T cells one year after transplant.

Germline CDR1 and CDR2: LGHDT and YNNKEL (reference sequence). The CDR3 covers 15 residues. Germline trimming cut 2 bases from V and 3 bases from J; bases unmatched to any gene: 3. Unique molecular identifiers were incorporated into the prepared TCRbeta library. TCRdb re-called the PCR reads with MiXCR, one entry per CDR3 protein. The profile shows approximately 270,000 distinct CDR3 sequences, about 24% of them singletons. V gene TRBV3-1 combines with J gene TRBJ2-3; TRBD1 aligns across 9 bases. The clonotype comes from a female patient aged 2 to 10 who had a stem cell transplant for congenital amegakaryocytic thrombocytopenia, so the T cells may come from the graft donor. The sequencing here drew on PBMCs, mostly from graft donor cells, taken 360 days after TCRalphabeta/CD19-depleted stem cell transplant. The CDR3 loop is CASSQTGTGTDTQYF. CDR3 nucleotides: TGTGCCAGCAGCCAAACTGGGACAGGGACAGATACGCAGTATTTT.